The 9 T cell receptor beta chains presented below share a single source sample, sequenced in a study of low-dose radiotherapy and immunotherapy resistance in tumors. cDNA synthesis used a TRAV/TRBV-specific primer set for both chains. PCR amplification of the TCRs was performed with Phusion for approximately 20 PCR cycles, and it relied on a constant-region primer together with a V-primer adapter. In TCRdb, the reads were re-called with MiXCR into one record per CDR3 protein. Of 60,000 to 90,000 distinct CDR3 sequences listed, roughly 31% are singletons. Time point in this sample: before trial treatment. This specimen consisted of PBMCs, obtained before treatment. The receptors come from a female donor with ovarian cancer.

This clonotype was counted ten times or more. The rearrangement links TRBV5-4 to TRBJ2-7; perhaps D is TRBD1 or TRBD2 (5 bases each). Trimming removed 0 bases from V and 2 bases from J, with 6 bases in between. Germline V gives CDR1 SGHNT, CDR2 YYREEE (reference sequence). The CDR3 runs to 13 residues. In DNA, the CDR3 is TGTGCCAGCAGCTTGGCGGGGCCCTACGAGCAGTACTTC. Amino acid sequence: CASSLAGPYEQYF.

The sample holds many counts of this clonotype. The chain links TRBV7-3 to TRBJ2-5; D may match TRBD1 or TRBD2 (6 bases each). The ends were cut back, 5 bases at V and 5 bases at J, with 18 bases in the middle. Germline V lookup: CDR1 SGHTA, CDR2 FQGTGA. The CDR3 is 15 amino acids. CDR3 protein: CASSPVRGREETQYF. DNA of the CDR3: TGTGCCAGCAGCCCGGTACGGGGGCGCGAGGAGACCCAGTACTTC.

This clonotype was detected a few times. V is TRBV7-3 and J is TRBJ2-6, with a weak D call TRBD1 (5 bases). Deletions cut 5 bases from V and 4 bases from J, with 12 bases between. The CDR3 loop spans 15 amino acids. Germline V gives CDR1 SGHTA, CDR2 FQGTGA. The CDR3 sequence is CASSRGGAGANVLTF. CDR3 DNA: TGTGCCAGCAGCCGCGGTGGGGCAGGGGCCAACGTCCTGACTTTC. The full variable domain, with the rest looked up from reference TRBV7-3 and TRBJ2-6, is GAGVSQTPSNKVTEKGKYVELRCDPISGHTALYWYRQSLGQGPEFLIYFQGTGAADDSGLPNDRFFAVRPEGSVSTLKIQRTERGDSAVYLCASSRGGAGANVLTFGAGSRLTVL.

This clonotype was counted ten times or more. V usage is TRBV12-3 or TRBV12-4 and J usage is TRBJ2-7; 9 bases are a match to TRBD1. This CDR3 is built from 15 residues. The V and J ends lost 2 bases and 7 bases, in that order; junction bases with no gene match: 9. The CDR3 loop is CASSLPGQGLREQYF. The CDR3 coding sequence is TGTGCCAGCAGTTTACCGGGACAGGGTCTGAGAGAGCAGTACTTC.

By sample fraction, this clonotype is medium-sized. The rearrangement links TRBV28 to TRBJ2-7; TRBD1 matches at 10 bases. The trim removed 6 bases at V and 4 bases at J, leaving 3 bases unmatched. Germline V CDR1 and CDR2: MDHEN, SYDVKM. The CDR3 runs to 13 residues. The CDR3 spells CASRGQGEYEQYF. The DNA for the CDR3 is TGTGCCAGCAGAGGACAGGGGGAATACGAGCAGTACTTC.

The rearrangement joins TRBV5-4 to TRBJ2-3; TRBD1 matches 10 bases. With V trimmed by 3 bases and J by 5 bases, 6 bases remained unmatched. CDR3 length equals 15 residues. CDR1 is SGHNT, CDR2 YYREEE, per germline (reference sequence). The CDR3, as DNA: TGTGCCAGCAGCTCGACAGGGGGCGAAGTAGATACGCAGTATTTT. As protein: CASSSTGGEVDTQYF.

This clonotype was observed at least ten times. V is TRBV24-1 and J is TRBJ2-6; D remains ambiguous. This CDR3 is 15 amino acids long. Trimming shortened V by 9 bases and J by 4 bases, and 15 bases separated the two germline ends. Per the germline V gene, CDR1 is KGHDR and CDR2 is SFDVKD. The CDR3 spells CATLLMSPGANVLTF. DNA for the CDR3: TGTGCCACCTTGTTAATGTCTCCCGGGGCCAACGTCCTGACTTTC.

The rearrangement links TRBV28 to TRBJ2-7; 9 bases are a match to TRBD2. Germline V lookup: CDR1 MDHEN, CDR2 SYDVKM. Trimming cost V 3 bases and J 0 bases; bases outside gene matches: 9. CDR3 length: 17 amino acids. The CDR3 region has the DNA TGTGCCAGCAGTTTGTCAAGCGGGGGGTCCGTCTCCTACGAGCAGTACTTC. Its protein product is CASSLSSGGSVSYEQYF.

As regards this clonotype: A junction boundary mismatches the germline segment, possibly from a read error. The chain couples TRBV4-3 to TRBJ2-3; D possibly corresponds to TRBD2 (6 bases). The CDR3 has 15 amino acids. Germline values: CDR1 LGHNA, CDR2 YSLEER. The CDR3 sequence: CTSSQDAGPTDTQYF. CDR3 bases: TGCACCAGCAGCCAAGACGCGGGGCCCACGGATACGCAGTATTTT.